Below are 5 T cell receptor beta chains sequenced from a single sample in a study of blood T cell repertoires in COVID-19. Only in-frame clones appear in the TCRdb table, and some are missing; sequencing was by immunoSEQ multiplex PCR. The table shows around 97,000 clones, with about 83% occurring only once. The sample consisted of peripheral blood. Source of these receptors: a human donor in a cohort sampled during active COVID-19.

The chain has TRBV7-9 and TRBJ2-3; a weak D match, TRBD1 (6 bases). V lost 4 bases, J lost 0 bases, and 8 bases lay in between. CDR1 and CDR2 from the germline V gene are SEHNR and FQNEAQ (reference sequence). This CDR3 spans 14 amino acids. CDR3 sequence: CASSSTGSTDTQYF. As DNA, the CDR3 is TGTGCCAGCAGCTCGACAGGTAGCACAGATACGCAGTATTTT.

The CDR3 reads CASSLGLAGGSYNEQFF. The DNA of the CDR3 is TGTGCCAGCAGCTTGGGCCTAGCGGGGGGCTCCTACAATGAGCAGTTCTTC. This chain joins TRBV5-4 and TRBJ2-1, with 11 bases fitting TRBD2. Germline CDR1 and CDR2: SGHNT and YYREEE (reference sequence). CDR3 size: 17 residues. V shed 0 bases and J 0 bases; nucleotides not matched to a gene: 2.

CDR3 protein: CASSLEGTSGRVEQYF. Written as DNA, the CDR3 is TGTGCCAGCAGCTTGGAAGGGACTAGCGGGAGGGTCGAGCAGTACTTC. The V call is TRBV5-4, the J call TRBJ2-7; TRBD2 matches at 16 bases. The CDR3 covers 16 residues. V gave up 0 bases and J gave up 6 bases; unmatched junction bases: 3. Germline CDR1 reads SGHNT; CDR2 reads YYREEE (reference sequence).

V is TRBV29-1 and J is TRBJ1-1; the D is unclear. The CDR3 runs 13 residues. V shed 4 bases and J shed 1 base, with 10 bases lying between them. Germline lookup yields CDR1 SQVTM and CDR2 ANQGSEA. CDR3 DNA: TGCAGCGTTGTGAGTAGCAGGAACACTGAAGCTTTCTTT. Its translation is CSVVSSRNTEAFF.

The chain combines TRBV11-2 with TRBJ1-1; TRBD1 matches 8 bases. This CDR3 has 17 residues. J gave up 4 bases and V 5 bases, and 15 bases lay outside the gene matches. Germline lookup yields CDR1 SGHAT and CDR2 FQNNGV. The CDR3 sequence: CASSRGTGVLRSTEAFF. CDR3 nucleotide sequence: TGTGCCAGCAGCCGCGGGACAGGAGTTCTGAGGAGCACTGAAGCTTTCTTT.